A selection of T cell receptor beta chains follows, all from one sample in a study of CD8 T cell repertoires and HIV-1 epitope variants. The antigens these receptors bind are not known. Assay: immunoSEQ multiplex PCR; the TCRdb copy retains only in-frame clones and omits some. The repertoire holds about 3,600 clones, with about three quarters as singletons. What was sequenced was cultured CD8+ T cells derived from PBMCs. These receptors were taken from a male donor with HIV. The CDR3 runs from the conserved cysteine through the conserved F or W. D genes are given only for firm matches. Where a row states a size, it is once, few, many or the class of an expanded clone; other rows omit it.

CDR3nt: TGTGCCAGCAGTTTCGGGACAGGTATCTACGAGCAGTACTTC; CDR3aa: CASSFGTGIYEQYF; d_gene: TRBD1; v_gene: TRBV6-6; j_gene: TRBJ2-7; abundance: .
CDR3nt: TGCGCCAGCAGCCAAGACCGGACAGCCGCTAACTATGGCTACACCTTC; CDR3aa: CASSQDRTAANYGYTF; d_gene: .; v_gene: TRBV4-3; j_gene: TRBJ1-2; abundance: .
CDR3nt: TGCAGCGTGACAGGGGGATCGGAAAACACCATATATTTT; CDR3aa: CSVTGGSENTIYF; d_gene: TRBD1; v_gene: TRBV29-1; j_gene: TRBJ1-3; abundance: .
CDR3nt: TGTGCCAGCAGCTTTAGCACAGGGCTCACCGGGGAGCTGTTTTTT; CDR3aa: CASSFSTGLTGELFF; d_gene: .; v_gene: TRBV7-8; j_gene: TRBJ2-2; abundance: .
CDR3nt: TGCGCCAGCAGCCAAGGGACTAGCAACGAGCAGTACTTC; CDR3aa: CASSQGTSNEQYF; d_gene: TRBD2; v_gene: TRBV4-3; j_gene: TRBJ2-7; abundance: .
CDR3nt: TGCGCCAGCAGCTTGGCTCAGGGATACGAGCAGTACTTC; CDR3aa: CASSLAQGYEQYF; d_gene: .; v_gene: TRBV5-1; j_gene: TRBJ2-7; abundance: .
CDR3nt: TGTGCCAGCAGTTACCCCACCTACGAGCAGTACTTC; CDR3aa: CASSYPTYEQYF; d_gene: .; v_gene: TRBV6-6; j_gene: TRBJ2-7; abundance: .
CDR3nt: TGTGCCAGCAGTTCTACAGGGGGGAACGAGCAGTACTTC; CDR3aa: CASSSTGGNEQYF; d_gene: TRBD1; v_gene: TRBV28; j_gene: TRBJ2-7; abundance: once
CDR3nt: TGTGCCAGCAGTGAAGAAAGCGTCGGGGGGTTGAGCTCTGGGGCCAACGTCCTGACTTTC; CDR3aa: CASSEESVGGLSSGANVLTF; d_gene: TRBD2; v_gene: TRBV6-1; j_gene: TRBJ2-6; abundance: .
CDR3nt: TGTGCCAGCTCACCACGGGAAACCTCCAGCTCCTACGAGCAGTACTTC; CDR3aa: CASSPRETSSSYEQYF; d_gene: .; v_gene: TRBV18; j_gene: TRBJ2-7; abundance: few
CDR3nt: TGTGCCAGTCGGTCCCTGGACTCACCCGAGCAGTTCTTC; CDR3aa: CASRSLDSPEQFF; d_gene: .; v_gene: TRBV2; j_gene: TRBJ2-1; abundance: few
CDR3nt: TGTGCCAGCAGCTTGGGAGGGGCAAAACTGTTTTTT; CDR3aa: CASSLGGAKLFF; d_gene: .; v_gene: TRBV5-4; j_gene: TRBJ1-4; abundance: .
CDR3nt: TGTGCCAGCAGTTACTCGACTAGCGGGGGGAAGGAGTACTTC; CDR3aa: CASSYSTSGGKEYF; d_gene: TRBD2; v_gene: TRBV6-5; j_gene: TRBJ2-7; abundance: .
CDR3nt: TGTGCCAGCAGACGCGGGACTTACTACACAGATACGCAGTATTTT; CDR3aa: CASRRGTYYTDTQYF; d_gene: .; v_gene: TRBV28; j_gene: TRBJ2-3; abundance: few
CDR3nt: TGTGCCAGTAGTATACAGGGGGCAGGTGACTCACCCCTCCACTTT; CDR3aa: CASSIQGAGDSPLHF; d_gene: TRBD1; v_gene: TRBV19; j_gene: TRBJ1-6; abundance: medium-sized
CDR3nt: TGCAGCGTAGAGAGGACAGGAGGGGACACTGAAGCTTTCTTT; CDR3aa: CSVERTGGDTEAFF; d_gene: TRBD1; v_gene: TRBV29-1; j_gene: TRBJ1-1; abundance: .
CDR3nt: TGCGCCAGCAGGAGTTGGGGGGCATTAGATACGCAGTATTTT; CDR3aa: CASRSWGALDTQYF; d_gene: .; v_gene: TRBV5-1; j_gene: TRBJ2-3; abundance: .
CDR3nt: TGTGCCACCAGCAGAGGGGGCGGAACTAGCACAGATACGCAGTATTTT; CDR3aa: CATSRGGGTSTDTQYF; d_gene: .; v_gene: TRBV15; j_gene: TRBJ2-3; abundance: .
CDR3nt: TGTGCCAGTGGGTGGGGCCCCGGGGAGCTGTTTTTT; CDR3aa: CASGWGPGELFF; d_gene: .; v_gene: TRBV19; j_gene: TRBJ2-2; abundance: .
CDR3nt: TGCGCCAGCAGTGAGTTCCGGAGAATCAAGAATGAAAAACTGTTTTTT; CDR3aa: CASSEFRRIKNEKLFF; d_gene: .; v_gene: TRBV10-1; j_gene: TRBJ1-4; abundance: once
CDR3nt: TGCGCCAGCAGCCTGACAGGCCCCATCACAGATACGCAGTATTTT; CDR3aa: CASSLTGPITDTQYF; d_gene: .; v_gene: TRBV5-1; j_gene: TRBJ2-3; abundance: .
CDR3nt: TGTGCCAGCAGCTTGCGGACAGCGGATTCACCCCTCCACTTT; CDR3aa: CASSLRTADSPLHF; d_gene: .; v_gene: TRBV5-4; j_gene: TRBJ1-6; abundance: few
CDR3nt: TGTGCCAGCAGTCGGACAGTATACGAGCAGTACTTC; CDR3aa: CASSRTVYEQYF; d_gene: .; v_gene: TRBV28; j_gene: TRBJ2-7; abundance: .
CDR3nt: TGTGCCAGCAGCGTTCTGGGGGGCACTAATGAAAAACTGTTTTTT; CDR3aa: CASSVLGGTNEKLFF; d_gene: .; v_gene: TRBV27; j_gene: TRBJ1-4; abundance: few
CDR3nt: TGTGCCAGCAGTTTAGGATCTTATCAGCCCCAGCATTTT; CDR3aa: CASSLGSYQPQHF; d_gene: .; v_gene: TRBV27; j_gene: TRBJ1-5; abundance: .
CDR3nt: TGTGCCAGCAGCTTACTTCTTGAGCAGTTCTTC; CDR3aa: CASSLLLEQFF; d_gene: .; v_gene: TRBV5-8; j_gene: TRBJ2-1; abundance: .
CDR3nt: TGTGCCAGCAGTTTAACCTTTATACGACCGGGACAGGGGGACTTACCCCTCACAGATACGCAGTATTTT; CDR3aa: CASSLTFIRPGQGDLPLTDTQYF; d_gene: TRBD1; v_gene: TRBV28; j_gene: TRBJ2-3; abundance: .
CDR3nt: TGTGCCAGCAGCGATTTAGTTCTATCCGGGGAGCTGTTTTTT; CDR3aa: CASSDLVLSGELFF; d_gene: .; v_gene: TRBV9; j_gene: TRBJ2-2; abundance: few
CDR3nt: TGCGCCAGCAGCAGCGCAGGAGTAACTGAAGCTTTCTTT; CDR3aa: CASSSAGVTEAFF; d_gene: .; v_gene: TRBV5-1; j_gene: TRBJ1-1; abundance: .
CDR3nt: TGTGCCAGCAGTTTACCGGGTACGACTCACGAGCAGTACTTC; CDR3aa: CASSLPGTTHEQYF; d_gene: .; v_gene: TRBV27; j_gene: TRBJ2-7; abundance: .
CDR3nt: TGTGCCAGCAGTCTTCAGGCGGGGGGGAATGAGCAGTTCTTC; CDR3aa: CASSLQAGGNEQFF; d_gene: TRBD2; v_gene: TRBV27; j_gene: TRBJ2-1; abundance: .
CDR3nt: TGTGCCACCAGCAGGTCCCGTGGGACAGATGAAGCTTTCTTT; CDR3aa: CATSRSRGTDEAFF; d_gene: TRBD1; v_gene: TRBV15; j_gene: TRBJ1-1; abundance: few
CDR3nt: TGTGCCAGCAGTTTCAGCACAGATACGCAGTATTTT; CDR3aa: CASSFSTDTQYF; d_gene: .; v_gene: TRBV28; j_gene: TRBJ2-3; abundance: .
CDR3nt: TGTGCCAGCAGCGTAGAGGAGCGAGCGGGGAGAGATACGCAGTATTTT; CDR3aa: CASSVEERAGRDTQYF; d_gene: TRBD2; v_gene: TRBV9; j_gene: TRBJ2-3; abundance: .
CDR3nt: TGTGCCAGCAGCCGGGACGTCACCGGGGAGCTGTTTTTT; CDR3aa: CASSRDVTGELFF; d_gene: .; v_gene: TRBV6-5; j_gene: TRBJ2-2; abundance: once
CDR3nt: TGTGCCAGCAGTCCGCGGACAGAGATGAACACTGAAGCTTTCTTT; CDR3aa: CASSPRTEMNTEAFF; d_gene: .; v_gene: TRBV28; j_gene: TRBJ1-1; abundance: .
CDR3nt: TGTGCCAGCAGTTTTAGCCCGGGTGGCACAGATACGCAGTATTTT; CDR3aa: CASSFSPGGTDTQYF; d_gene: .; v_gene: TRBV27; j_gene: TRBJ2-3; abundance: .
CDR3nt: TGTGCCAGCAGCTTAGGACGGGGGGGCACAGATACGCAGTATTTT; CDR3aa: CASSLGRGGTDTQYF; d_gene: TRBD2; v_gene: TRBV13; j_gene: TRBJ2-3; abundance: .
CDR3nt: TGCGCCAGCAGCCCGGTACCTGACATCGGGAGGGCTCAGCCCCAGCATTTT; CDR3aa: CASSPVPDIGRAQPQHF; d_gene: .; v_gene: TRBV5-1; j_gene: TRBJ1-5; abundance: few
CDR3nt: TGCGCCAGCAGCTTGGAATTGGGACAGGGGTCCTACGAGCAGTACTTC; CDR3aa: CASSLELGQGSYEQYF; d_gene: TRBD1; v_gene: TRBV5-1; j_gene: TRBJ2-7; abundance: .
CDR3nt: TGTGCCACCAGCAGAGATGACAGGGGAGTCCAAGAGACCCAGTACTTC; CDR3aa: CATSRDDRGVQETQYF; d_gene: TRBD1; v_gene: TRBV15; j_gene: TRBJ2-5; abundance: .
CDR3nt: TGTGCCAGCAGTGAAGGATCACCCCAGCTAGCGGCTAGCACAGATACGCAGTATTTT; CDR3aa: CASSEGSPQLAASTDTQYF; d_gene: TRBD2; v_gene: TRBV6-1; j_gene: TRBJ2-3; abundance: .
CDR3nt: TGTGCCAGCAGTTCCCCCGGGACAGGGGTGATTTCCACTGAAGCTTTCTTT; CDR3aa: CASSSPGTGVISTEAFF; d_gene: TRBD1; v_gene: TRBV9; j_gene: TRBJ1-1; abundance: .
CDR3nt: TGTGCCAGCAGCTTGGCGGGGGGGCGAACAGATACGCAGTATTTT; CDR3aa: CASSLAGGRTDTQYF; d_gene: TRBD2; v_gene: TRBV7-2; j_gene: TRBJ2-3; abundance: .
CDR3nt: TGCAGCGTTGGTGTGAGTGCAACTAATGAAAAACTGTTTTTT; CDR3aa: CSVGVSATNEKLFF; d_gene: .; v_gene: TRBV29-1; j_gene: TRBJ1-4; abundance: .
CDR3nt: TGTGCCAGCTCTCCGGGAGAGACCCAGTACTTC; CDR3aa: CASSPGETQYF; d_gene: .; v_gene: TRBV18; j_gene: TRBJ2-5; abundance: .
CDR3nt: TGTGCCAGCACCCCCATCCGGGCCTCCACCGGGGAGCTGTTTTTT; CDR3aa: CASTPIRASTGELFF; d_gene: .; v_gene: TRBV28; j_gene: TRBJ2-2; abundance: .
CDR3nt: TGTGCCAGTAGACTTGGTAGGGGAAGTGAAAAACTGTTTTTT; CDR3aa: CASRLGRGSEKLFF; d_gene: .; v_gene: TRBV19; j_gene: TRBJ1-4; abundance: .
CDR3nt: TGTGCCAGCAGGAACAGGAGGAATTTGGGTACGCAGTATTTT; CDR3aa: CASRNRRNLGTQYF; d_gene: .; v_gene: TRBV28; j_gene: TRBJ2-3; abundance: .
CDR3nt: TGTGCCAGCAGCTTGGGAAGCTCCTACGAGCAGTACTTC; CDR3aa: CASSLGSSYEQYF; d_gene: .; v_gene: TRBV5-6; j_gene: TRBJ2-7; abundance: .
CDR3nt: TGTGCCAGTAGTAGGACTAGCGGGATCTACAATGAGCAGTTCTTC; CDR3aa: CASSRTSGIYNEQFF; d_gene: TRBD2; v_gene: TRBV19; j_gene: TRBJ2-1; abundance: .
CDR3nt: TGTGCCAGCAGCTTAGGGGGACAGGCGACTGAAGCTTTCTTT; CDR3aa: CASSLGGQATEAFF; d_gene: TRBD1; v_gene: TRBV13; j_gene: TRBJ1-1; abundance: .
CDR3nt: TGTGCCAGCAGTTTCCGAGCAGATACGCAGTATTTT; CDR3aa: CASSFRADTQYF; d_gene: .; v_gene: TRBV11-3; j_gene: TRBJ2-3; abundance: .